This TCR beta chain originates from a study of T cells after yellow fever vaccination. Background on the study: Fractions low in cell number were prepared with SMART-Seq v4 Ultra Low Input. Whole-study results and caveats: Faster peaking, at day 5 versus 15, marked a secondary response that was weaker. Reappearance after the booster was seen for most primary-vaccination clones, at 95% to 97% CD4 and 88% CD8.

With regard to this clonotype: Its antigen is unidentified.

It was through 5'RACE template switching that TCR cDNA was made, with a universal primer site and UMIs added. Each CDR3 protein is one row after TCRdb ran MiXCR on the 5' RACE reads. Of about 230,000 distinct CDR3 sequences detected, around 6.7% appear once; the ten largest clones hold 1% to 1.2%. This CDR3 has 16 residues. V lost 4 bases and J lost 6; bases outside the gene matches: 13. Germline CDR1 SGDLS, CDR2 YYNGEE. The chain carries TRBV9 and TRBJ2-3; 8 nucleotides agree with TRBD1. This clonotype was sampled from a man aged 25-45 years who received the YFV17D yellow fever vaccine. The input for sequencing was CD4+ T cells sorted from PBMCs, taken on the day of the yellow fever booster vaccination. This chain's CDR3 is CASSKEAGQATDTQYF. The CDR3, as DNA: TGTGCCAGCAGCAAGGAGGCGGGACAGGCGACTGATACGCAGTATTTT.